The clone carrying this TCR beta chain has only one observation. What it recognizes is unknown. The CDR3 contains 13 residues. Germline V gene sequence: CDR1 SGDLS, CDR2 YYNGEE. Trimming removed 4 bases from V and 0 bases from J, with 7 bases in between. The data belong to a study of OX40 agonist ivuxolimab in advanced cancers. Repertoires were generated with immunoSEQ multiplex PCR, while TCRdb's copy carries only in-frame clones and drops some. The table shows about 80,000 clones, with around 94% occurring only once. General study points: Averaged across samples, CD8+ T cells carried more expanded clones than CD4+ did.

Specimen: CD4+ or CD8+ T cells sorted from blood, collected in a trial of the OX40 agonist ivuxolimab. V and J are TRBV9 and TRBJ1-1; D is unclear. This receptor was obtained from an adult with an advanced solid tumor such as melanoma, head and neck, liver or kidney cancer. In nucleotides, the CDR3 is TGTGCCAGCAGCCCAGCCCTGAACACTGAAGCTTTCTTT. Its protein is CASSPALNTEAFF.